This T cell receptor beta chain came from a study of blood T cell repertoires in COVID-19. Overall study context: Both acute and convalescent COVID-19 samples were obtained from the United States, Italy and Spain. Sample material is recorded as cDNA or gDNA derived from T cells, B-cell-depleted T cells, or PBMCs.

V trimming: 7 bases; J trimming: 0 bases; junction bases outside the gene matches: 5. The CDR3 has 14 amino acids. CDR1 is MNHEY, CDR2 SVGAGI, per germline. In the authors' workflow: Reference gene primer amplification gave nucleated cell count estimates. Profiled with immunoSEQ multiplex PCR; TCRdb holds only in-frame clones, not every one. That table gives V, J and clone size, and the DNA gave D and trimming. Here the sample spans roughly 140,000 clones, around 80% being singletons. The material sequenced was peripheral blood. The gene calls are TRBV6-5 and TRBJ1-2; 7 bases line up with TRBD1. The source of this sequence is a woman aged 45-60 years with acute or convalescent COVID-19. The CDR3 DNA is TGTGCCAGCACGGGGACAGCTGCTAACTATGGCTACACCTTC. The encoded protein is CASTGTAANYGYTF.